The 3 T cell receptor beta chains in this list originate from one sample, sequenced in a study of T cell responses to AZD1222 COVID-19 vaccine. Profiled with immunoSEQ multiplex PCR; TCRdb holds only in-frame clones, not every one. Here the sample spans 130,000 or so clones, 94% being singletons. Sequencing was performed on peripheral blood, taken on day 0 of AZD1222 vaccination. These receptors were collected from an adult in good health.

CDR3 loop: CASSQEITGELFF. The CDR3 region has the DNA TGTGCCAGCTCACAAGAGATCACCGGGGAGCTGTTTTTT. The chain carries TRBV18 and TRBJ2-2; unclear D gene. This CDR3 contains 13 residues. V was shortened by 4 bases and J by 4 bases, with 7 bases between the two germline ends. The germline V gene encodes CDR1 KGHSH and CDR2 LQKENI.

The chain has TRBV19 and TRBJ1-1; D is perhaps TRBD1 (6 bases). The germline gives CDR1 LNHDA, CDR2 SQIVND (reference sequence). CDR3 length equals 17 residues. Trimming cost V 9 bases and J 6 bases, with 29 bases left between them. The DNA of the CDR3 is TGTGCCAGCCAGTATCGTACAGGGACTGCCGGGCGCCCTGAAGCTTTCTTT. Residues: CASQYRTGTAGRPEAFF.

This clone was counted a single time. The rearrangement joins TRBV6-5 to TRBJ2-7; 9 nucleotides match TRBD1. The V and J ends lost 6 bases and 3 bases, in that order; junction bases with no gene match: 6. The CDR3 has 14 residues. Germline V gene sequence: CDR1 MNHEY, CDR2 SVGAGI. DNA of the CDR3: TGTGCCAGCAGCTATGGACAGGGGCGCTACGAGCAGTACTTC. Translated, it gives CASSYGQGRYEQYF.